The present T cell receptor beta chain was sequenced within a study of molecular identifiers for immune sequencing clone quantification. General study findings and limits: In CMV-specific effectors, clones above 20 copies held over 99% of molecules; naive, under 1%.

It was with previously described methods and listed TCR primers that bulk TCR libraries were made. Each CDR3 protein is one row after TCRdb ran MiXCR on the PCR reads. Here the sample spans about 65,000 distinct CDR3 sequences, over 15% being singletons. At least ten counts were recorded for this clonotype. Its antigen is not identified. V trimming: 5 bases; J trimming: 2 bases; junction bases outside the gene matches: 7. The germline V gene has CDR1 LNHDA and CDR2 SQIVND (reference sequence). The CDR3 loop spans 15 amino acids. Sorted inputs of about 18,000 to 1,100,000 cells, with 10%, 30% or 50% RNA, yielded naive CD8 libraries.

This TCR was recovered from a human donor in good health. Some libraries in this study had Jurkat cell RNA spiked in. Sequenced sample: naive CD8+ T cells from blood, with Jurkat cell RNA spiked in. Subset denoted: FACS-sorted CD8+CD4-CCR7+CD45RA+ naive T cells. The chain is built from TRBV19 and TRBJ2-7; the match to TRBD2 covers 9 bases. CDR3: CASSPRGGRAYEQYF. DNA of the CDR3: TGTGCCAGTAGTCCTAGAGGCGGGAGGGCCTACGAGCAGTACTTC.